The rows below give T cell receptor beta chains drawn from one sample of a study of PD-1 blockade in classical Hodgkin lymphoma. Assay: immunoSEQ multiplex PCR; the TCRdb copy retains only in-frame clones and omits some. The repertoire consists of some 45,000 clones, with around nine tenths occurring once and the leading ten covering about 8.9%. The input for sequencing was peripheral blood mononuclear cells (PBMCs), taken at baseline. The source of these receptors is a human donor with classical Hodgkin lymphoma. Each CDR3 is given with its conserved first and last residue.

TRBV29-1	TRBJ1-1	CSVVPANTEAFF
TRBV10-3	TRBJ1-4	CAITGTANEKLFF
TRBV10-2	TRBJ2-1	CASSGPSAGGSYNEQFF
TRBV7-6	TRBJ2-2	CASSKTVNTGELFF
TRBV5-6	TRBJ1-2	CASSLGSAGGPAVYGYTF
TRBV27	TRBJ2-7	CASSPGQLTYEQYF
TRBV2	TRBJ2-6	CASSPDLGGANVLTF
TRBV7-3	TRBJ2-7	CASSLIRGQYYEQYF
TRBV7-9	TRBJ2-1	CASSSPGQGALNEQFF
TRBV5-6	TRBJ2-7	CASSPRLAGGYHYEQYF